This T cell receptor (beta chain) was sequenced during a study of T cell responses to AZD1222 COVID-19 vaccine. Overall study results and limits: Baseline seropositivity characterized only six or seven AZD1222 recipients. Across the whole spike, CD4 TCRs peaked at regions 160-218 and 743-854.

There are 12 residues in the CDR3. Germline assignment: CDR1 MDHEN and CDR2 SYDVKM. With 6 bases removed from V and 5 bases from J, the gap between germline ends came to 9 bases. In the case of this clone: The antigen is undetermined.

Clones were sequenced by immunoSEQ multiplex PCR, and TCRdb holds only the in-frame ones, with some missing. The sample includes over 150,000 clones, about 91% of them seen just once. Sample: peripheral blood, taken on day 0 of MenACWY control vaccination. The origin of this receptor is an adult in good health. The chain recombines TRBV28 with TRBJ2-3; D unresolved. As DNA, the CDR3 is TGTGCCAGCAGGTTGTCGAGAGATACGCAGTATTTT. Its translation is CASRLSRDTQYF. The whole variable domain, filled in from reference TRBV28 and TRBJ2-3, reads DVKVTQSSRYLVKRTGEKVFLECVQDMDHENMFWYRQDPGLGLRLIYFSYDVKMKEKGDIPEGYSVSREKKERFSLILESASTNQTSMYLCASRLSRDTQYFGPGTRLTVL.